This entry lists 12 T cell receptor beta chains sequenced from one sample in a study of T cell changes during pregnancy in multiple sclerosis. Method: immunoSEQ multiplex PCR; TCRdb's copy keeps in-frame clones and lacks some. The sample records roughly 89,000 clones, over 85% being singletons. The sample was peripheral blood, taken in the first trimester of pregnancy. The source is a female donor with multiple sclerosis, enrolled in a pregnancy study.

CDR3 residues: CASSLGAGNTEAFF. Written as DNA, the CDR3 is TGTGCCAGCAGTTTGGGGGCGGGGAACACTGAAGCTTTCTTT. The rearrangement joins TRBV27 to TRBJ1-1; tentatively, D is TRBD1 (6 bases). Germline CDR1 reads MNHEY; CDR2 reads SMNVEV (reference sequence). The CDR3 is 14 residues long. V was shortened by 3 bases and J by 1 base, with 9 bases between the two germline ends.

This chain connects TRBV27 to TRBJ1-4; D remains unclear. Germline V lookup: CDR1 MNHEY, CDR2 SMNVEV (reference sequence). Trimming removed 1 base from V and 10 bases from J, with 10 bases in between. This CDR3 comprises 13 residues. The CDR3 loop reads CASSLFRGGKLFF. CDR3 nucleotide sequence: TGTGCCAGCAGTTTATTCCGGGGTGGAAAACTGTTTTTT.

The chain recombines TRBV5-5 with TRBJ1-2; 8 bases fit TRBD1. The length of the CDR3 is 15 residues. V trimming: 2 bases; J trimming: 4 bases; junction bases outside the gene matches: 7. CDR1 and CDR2 from the germline V gene are SGHKS and YYEKEE (reference sequence). CDR3 sequence (DNA): TGTGCCAGCAGCTTCGGACAGGGAGTTGCCTATGGCTACACCTTC. Its translation is CASSFGQGVAYGYTF.

This chain connects TRBV13 to TRBJ2-4, with 15 bases aligning to TRBD2. CDR1 and CDR2 (germline): PRHDT, FYEKMQ (reference sequence). Losses at the gene ends were 4 bases for V and 5 bases for J; bases not matched to a gene: 3. The CDR3 is 16 residues long. The CDR3 coding sequence is TGTGCCAGCAGCTCGAGGACTAGCGGGGGGGAAAACATTCAGTACTTC. As protein: CASSSRTSGGENIQYF.

This clone showed up just once. The rearrangement uses TRBV11-3 and TRBJ2-1; 13 bases agree with TRBD2. J gave up 2 bases and V 5 bases, and 9 bases lay outside the gene matches. The germline CDR1 and CDR2 sequences are SGHNT and YENEEA. The CDR3 totals 18 residues. The CDR3 sequence is CASSPTTSGGATYNEQFF. The DNA of the CDR3 is TGTGCCAGCAGCCCCACTACTAGCGGGGGGGCAACCTACAATGAGCAGTTCTTC.

The J gene is TRBJ2-1, the V gene TRBV2, with 7 bases aligning to TRBD1. Germline V CDR1 and CDR2: SNHLY, FYNNEI. The length of the CDR3 is 11 residues. The ends lost 9 bases at V and 8 bases at J; junction bases unmatched: 4. CDR3 bases: TGTGCCAGTACGGACAGGTATGAGCAGTTCTTC. Translating gives CASTDRYEQFF. The full variable domain, rest sourced from reference TRBV2 and TRBJ2-1, is EPEVTQTPSHQVTQMGQEVILRCVPISNHLYFYWYRQILGQKVEFLVSFYNNEISEKSEIFDDQFSVERPDGSNFTLKIRSTKLEDSAMYFCASTDRYEQFFGPGTRLTVL.

This sequence joins TRBV7-6 and TRBJ1-1; D is unresolved. V lost 1 base, J lost 11 bases, and 17 bases lay in between. The CDR3 is 14 amino acids. Germline CDR1 SGHVS, CDR2 FNYEAQ. CDR3 loop: CASSLDPAEPNAFF. CDR3 bases: TGTGCCAGCAGCTTAGACCCAGCGGAACCGAATGCTTTCTTT.

The rearrangement joins TRBV6-1 to TRBJ2-2, with TRBD2 matching over 8 bases. CDR1 is MNHNS, CDR2 SASEGT, per germline. The length of the CDR3 is 18 residues. V dropped 1 base and J dropped 0; count of bases not matched to a gene: 7. This CDR3 reads CASSEESRGAANTGELFF. DNA for the CDR3: TGTGCCAGCAGTGAAGAATCGCGGGGGGCAGCGAACACCGGGGAGCTGTTTTTT.

The J gene is TRBJ1-2, the V gene TRBV9; 10 bases align to TRBD1. J gave up 7 bases and V 3 bases, and 12 bases lay outside the gene matches. The CDR3 is 16 residues long. Germline CDR1 SGDLS, CDR2 YYNGEE. Here the CDR3 reads CASSDQRQGAPVGYTF. In DNA, the CDR3 is TGTGCCAGCAGCGATCAACGACAGGGGGCGCCGGTTGGCTACACCTTC. Variable domain in full (rest from reference TRBV9 and TRBJ1-2): DSGVTQTPKHLITATGQRVTLRCSPRSGDLSVYWYQQSLDQGLQFLIQYYNGEERAKGNILERFSAQQFPDLHSELNLSSLELGDSALYFCASSDQRQGAPVGYTFGSGTRLTVV.

V and J are TRBV6-5 and TRBJ1-2, with D maybe TRBD1 (5 bases). The V end was cut by 10 bases, the J end by 7 bases, with 13 bases between. CDR3 length equals 11 residues. Germline V lookup: CDR1 MNHEY, CDR2 SVGAGI. The CDR3: CATGGGLGYTF. CDR3 sequence (DNA): TGTGCCACCGGGGGGGGACTTGGCTACACCTTC.

The rearrangement joins TRBV9 to TRBJ2-2, with TRBD1 identical over 10 bases. The junction had 6 bases not matched to a gene; V was cut back by 0 bases and J by 7 bases. This CDR3 region has 16 residues. In germline, CDR1 is SGDLS, CDR2 YYNGEE. CDR3 amino acids: CASSVEGQGWDGELFF. The CDR3 DNA sequence: TGTGCCAGCAGCGTAGAGGGACAGGGGTGGGACGGGGAGCTGTTTTTT.

The rearrangement links TRBV10-3 to TRBJ2-1, with 8 bases lining up with TRBD1. V shed 4 bases, J shed 6 bases, and the junction held 5 bases outside the gene matches. CDR3 length equals 14 residues. Germline V gives CDR1 ENHRY, CDR2 SYGVKD. As DNA, the CDR3 is TGTGCCATCAGTGGGACAGGGAGTCCCAATGAGCAGTTCTTC. This encodes CAISGTGSPNEQFF.